This T cell receptor beta chain was sequenced for a study of blood T cell repertoires in COVID-19. This clone was seen only once. Only in-frame clones appear in the TCRdb table, and some are missing; sequencing was by immunoSEQ multiplex PCR. The sample holds about 26,000 clones, roughly 89% seen once. The V and J ends lost 5 bases and 8 bases respectively, with 13 bases between them. In germline, CDR1 is WNHNN, CDR2 SYGVQD (reference sequence). The CDR3 has 13 residues. This receptor was obtained from a human donor in a cohort sampled during active COVID-19. The sequenced sample consisted of peripheral blood. The chain couples TRBV10-1 to TRBJ2-1, with D unclear. The CDR3 loop is CASSRDLVDEQFF. The CDR3 bases are TGCGCCAGCAGTCGAGACCTAGTAGATGAGCAGTTCTTC.